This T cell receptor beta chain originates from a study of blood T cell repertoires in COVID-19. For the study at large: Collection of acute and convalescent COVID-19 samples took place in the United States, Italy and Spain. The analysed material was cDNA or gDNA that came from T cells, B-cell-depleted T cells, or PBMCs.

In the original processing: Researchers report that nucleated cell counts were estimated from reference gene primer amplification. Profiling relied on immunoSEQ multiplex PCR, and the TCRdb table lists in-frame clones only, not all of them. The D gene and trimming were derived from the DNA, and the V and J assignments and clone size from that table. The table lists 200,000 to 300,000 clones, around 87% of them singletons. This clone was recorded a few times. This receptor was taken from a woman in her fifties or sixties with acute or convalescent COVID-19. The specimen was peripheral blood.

DNA of the CDR3: TGTGCCAGCAGCGTAATGGGCCAAGGGGCAGATACGCAGTATTTT. Its translation: CASSVMGQGADTQYF. V and J are TRBV9 and TRBJ2-3, with a tentative D call TRBD1 (5 bases). Germline assignment: CDR1 SGDLS and CDR2 YYNGEE. CDR3 length equals 15 residues. V shed 1 base and J shed 4 bases, with 13 bases lying between them. Complete variable domain (other parts from reference TRBV9 and TRBJ2-3): DSGVTQTPKHLITATGQRVTLRCSPRSGDLSVYWYQQSLDQGLQFLIQYYNGEERAKGNILERFSAQQFPDLHSELNLSSLELGDSALYFCASSVMGQGADTQYFGPGTRLTVL.